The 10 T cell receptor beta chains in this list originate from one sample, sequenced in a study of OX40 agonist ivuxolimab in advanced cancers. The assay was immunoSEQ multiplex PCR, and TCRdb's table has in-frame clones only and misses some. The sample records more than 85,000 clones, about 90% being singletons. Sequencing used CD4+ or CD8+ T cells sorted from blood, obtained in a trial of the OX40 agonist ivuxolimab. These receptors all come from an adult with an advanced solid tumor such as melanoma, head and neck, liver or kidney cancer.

The CDR3 spells CASSPGAGRAYEQYF. In DNA, the CDR3 is TGTGCCAGCAGCCCCGGGGCCGGGAGGGCTTACGAGCAGTACTTC. This chain uses TRBV11-2 with TRBJ2-7; 8 bases map to TRBD2. V was clipped by 5 bases and J by 4 bases; unmatched bases: 10. This CDR3 spans 15 amino acids. Germline CDR1 is SGHAT and CDR2 is FQNNGV.

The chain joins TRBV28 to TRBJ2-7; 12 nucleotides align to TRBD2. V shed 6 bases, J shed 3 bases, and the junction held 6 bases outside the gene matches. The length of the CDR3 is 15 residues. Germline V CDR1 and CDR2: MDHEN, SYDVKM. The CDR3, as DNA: TGTGCCAGCAGGCCCGGACTAGCGGGAAGCTACGAGCAGTACTTC. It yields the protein CASRPGLAGSYEQYF.

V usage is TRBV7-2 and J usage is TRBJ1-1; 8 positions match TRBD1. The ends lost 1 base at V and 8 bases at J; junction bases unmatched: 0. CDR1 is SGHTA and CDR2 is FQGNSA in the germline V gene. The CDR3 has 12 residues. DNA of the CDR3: TGTGCCAGCAGCTTAGGGACAGGGGAAGCTTTCTTT. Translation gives CASSLGTGEAFF.

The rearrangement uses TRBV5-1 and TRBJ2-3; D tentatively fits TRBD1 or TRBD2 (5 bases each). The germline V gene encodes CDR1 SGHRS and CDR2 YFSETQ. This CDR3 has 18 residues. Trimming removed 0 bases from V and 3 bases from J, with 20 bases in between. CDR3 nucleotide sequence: TGCGCCAGCAGCTTGGATGTCGGGGCGGCCCCTCCGACAGATACGCAGTATTTT. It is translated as CASSLDVGAAPPTDTQYF.

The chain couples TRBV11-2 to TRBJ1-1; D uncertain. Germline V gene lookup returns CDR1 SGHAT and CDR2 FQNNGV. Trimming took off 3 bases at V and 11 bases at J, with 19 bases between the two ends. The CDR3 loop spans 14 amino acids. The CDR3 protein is CASSFVRQSRRAFF. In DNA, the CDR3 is TGTGCCAGCAGCTTTGTGCGACAATCCCGGCGCGCTTTCTTT.

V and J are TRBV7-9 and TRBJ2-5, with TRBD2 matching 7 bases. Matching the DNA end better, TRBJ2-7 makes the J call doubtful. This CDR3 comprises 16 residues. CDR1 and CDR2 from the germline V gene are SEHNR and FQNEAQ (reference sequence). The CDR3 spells CASSPWREIGSYEQYF. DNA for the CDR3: TGTGCCAGCAGCCCCTGGCGGGAGATAGGGTCCTACGAGCAGTACTTC.

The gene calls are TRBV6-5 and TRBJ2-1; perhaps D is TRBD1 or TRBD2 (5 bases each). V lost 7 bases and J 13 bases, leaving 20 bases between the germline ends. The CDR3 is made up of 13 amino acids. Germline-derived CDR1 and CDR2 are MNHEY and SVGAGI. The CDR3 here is CASTPRVTGTQFF. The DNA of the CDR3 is TGTGCCAGCACCCCCCGGGTCACCGGGACCCAGTTCTTC.

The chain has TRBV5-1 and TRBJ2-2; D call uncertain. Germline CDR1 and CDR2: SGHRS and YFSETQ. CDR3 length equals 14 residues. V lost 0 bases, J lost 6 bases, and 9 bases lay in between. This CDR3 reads CASSLGVVAGELFF. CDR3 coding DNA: TGCGCCAGCAGCTTGGGGGTGGTCGCCGGGGAGCTGTTTTTT.

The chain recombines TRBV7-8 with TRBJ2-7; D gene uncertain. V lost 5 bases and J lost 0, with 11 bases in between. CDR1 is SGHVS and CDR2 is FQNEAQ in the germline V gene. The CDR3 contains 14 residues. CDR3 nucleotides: TGTGCCAGCAGCCCGCGACTCGTCTCCTACGAGCAGTACTTC. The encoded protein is CASSPRLVSYEQYF.

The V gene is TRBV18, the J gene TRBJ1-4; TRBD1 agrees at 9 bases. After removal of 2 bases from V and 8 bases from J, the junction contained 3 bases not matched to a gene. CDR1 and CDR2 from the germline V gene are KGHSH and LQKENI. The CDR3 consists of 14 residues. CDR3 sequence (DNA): TGTGCCAGCTCACCAGGGACAGGGAAAGAAAAACTGTTTTTT. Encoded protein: CASSPGTGKEKLFF.